The entry below gives a single T cell receptor beta chain sequence along with its context. Its antigen is not known. Trimming took off 4 bases at V and 3 bases at J, with 7 bases between the two ends. There are 12 residues in the CDR3. This record belongs to a study of T cell repertoires in cytomegalovirus infection. Study-wide context: CMV infection and matching HLA type were both indicated by public TCR beta signatures. Findings and caveats of the study: Based on cumulative public TCR beta family frequency, carriers of CMV plus the relevant HLA were identified. HLA-C-restricted, CMV-specific TCR beta clonotypes were dominant ex vivo.

Each CDR3 protein gets one entry after TCRdb re-called the reads with MiXCR. The sample records some 130,000 distinct CDR3 sequences, over 30% being singletons. V and J are TRBV12-3 or TRBV12-4 and TRBJ2-7; possible D gene TRBD1, 5 bases. The sequences come from CD8+ T cells from cultured PBMCs, collected from culture after CMV antigen stimulation. This receptor was taken from a human donor in good health (CMV status not recorded). Some clones in this sample may be carry-over from other donors' samples. CDR3 sequence (DNA): TGTGCCAGCAGTTGGACAATCTACGAGCAGTACTTC. Amino acid sequence: CASSWTIYEQYF.